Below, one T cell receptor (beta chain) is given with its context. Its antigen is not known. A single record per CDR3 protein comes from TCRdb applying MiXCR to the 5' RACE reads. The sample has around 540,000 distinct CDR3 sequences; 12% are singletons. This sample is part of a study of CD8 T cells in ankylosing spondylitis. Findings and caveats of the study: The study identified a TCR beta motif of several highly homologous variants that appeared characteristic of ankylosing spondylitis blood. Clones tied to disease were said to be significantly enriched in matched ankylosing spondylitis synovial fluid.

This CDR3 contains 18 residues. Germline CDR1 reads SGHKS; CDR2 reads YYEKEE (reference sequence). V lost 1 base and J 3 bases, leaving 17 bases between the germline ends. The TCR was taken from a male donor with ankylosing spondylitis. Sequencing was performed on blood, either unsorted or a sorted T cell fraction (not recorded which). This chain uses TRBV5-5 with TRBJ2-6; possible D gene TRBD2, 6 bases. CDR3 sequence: CASSLTGSGLYGANVLTF. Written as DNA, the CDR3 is TGTGCCAGCAGCTTGACAGGTTCGGGACTGTATGGGGCCAACGTCCTGACTTTC.